This T cell receptor (beta chain) was retrieved from a study of cytomegalovirus exposure and HLA in healthy donors (dated 2017 in TCRdb). Turning to the overall study: In an earlier analysis of around 540 of the donors, approximately 260 Gb of sequence data and roughly 100 million unique TCR beta sequences from 150 million to 200 million T cells were reported. Roughly 5 DR-DQ haplotypes were handled as single units for association and clustering, since linkage in the cohort was strong. Every repertoire in the discovery cohort had been generated on one and the same sequencing platform. High-throughput TCR immunosequencing, statistical association of individual TCRs with disease status, and machine learning were combined to predict cytomegalovirus infection status. The study was designed to test whether signatures of past pathogen exposure could be identified by cataloging public T cell receptors. The study used immunosequencing to profile the T cell repertoires of approximately 630 subjects and linked those repertoires to cytomegalovirus serostatus. Typing coverage varied by locus: roughly 620-640 donors for A, B, C, DRB1 and DQB1; approximately 500 for DQA1; 600 to 610 for DPA1; under 490 for DPB1. In a later genetic analysis, genome-wide SNP genotypes for about 55% of the 666 donors were used, and that subset was treated as a discovery cohort. To study patterns of TCR occurrence, a later analysis re-analyzed previously published TCR beta repertoires from around 670 donors and added high-resolution HLA genotyping. Both class I and class II loci were covered by HLA typing, at four-digit resolution. An earlier analysis of 587 of the donors used high-throughput TCR beta sequencing to judge whether each TCR beta V gene segment behaved as functional or pseudogenic. Of the roughly 400 genotyped donors, approximately 80% were placed in the genetic ancestry cluster associated with self-reported Caucasian donors. About 280 gigabases of sequencing data and around 80 million unique TCR sequences made up an early release that covered 500 to 700 HLA-typed donors. Along with the roughly 670-subject first cohort, a separate validation cohort of over a hundred different subjects was used. Rather than drawing on any new phenotypic data, the later analysis identified candidate immune exposures from TCR beta sequences and the way those sequences occurred across donors. Donor age, sex, ethnicity and CMV serostatus were collected together with the repertoire data. On average, over 200,000 unique TCR beta nucleotide sequences were sequenced per donor among fewer than 500 genotyped donors of the cohort, with 15% to 20% of those sequences being non-productive.

The cohort consisted of 600 or so healthy bone marrow donors. At the time of sampling, all cohort members were nominally healthy, though unrecorded immune exposures were likely present. The donor was CMV seropositive and belonged to the group of 250 to 300 seropositive cohort members. Every donor gave a peripheral blood sample, and the peripheral blood mononuclear cells from that sample were used for TCR beta sequencing. Genomic DNA was extracted from the blood cell samples with the Qiagen DNeasy Blood Extraction Kit. Trimming takes 5 bases off V and 4 bases off J; junction bases not matched to a gene: 7. CDR1 and CDR2, looked up from the germline V gene, are MGHRA and YSYEKL. The CDR3 starts with the cysteine, ends with the phenylalanine, and has 16 residues. Of all the DNA, just the CDR3 is kept, 48 bases in frame from base 1. The paper as a whole reports these results and caveats: The study gave a list of under 200 TCR beta chains associated with cytomegalovirus. According to the authors, the approach could potentially be generalized to other disease states and immunological phenotypes. Because HLA typing was missing for some donors at each locus, association tests included only the typed subset. In a later genetic analysis, fewer N-insertions in productive TCRs were reported among donors in an Asian-associated ancestry cluster than the roughly 640-donor mean. The presence/absence analyses assumed that sequencing depth was roughly uniform across donors, and that assumption may not be true. Because counts were too low, around 17 rarely observed V segments, including chromosome 9 orphons, were left out of the earlier analysis of 500 to 650 of the donors. Linkage disequilibrium might explain the correlated functional status among segregating V segments, but an unknown experimental factor could not be excluded. A few of the identified cytomegalovirus-associated TCR beta chains were confirmed in vitro to be specific for cytomegalovirus antigens. Most CMV-associated TCR beta chains appeared to be HLA-restricted in a later analysis, and the HLA associations seemed to be driven largely by CMV exposure. In a later analysis, HLA-associated TCR beta chains showed more clonal expansion and lower generation probabilities than non-associated chains that were equally common. When HLA alleles, especially DR and DQ, strongly co-occurred, attributing TCR associations to individual alleles was difficult. Most TCR sequences were seen in very few donors, while some public TCRs were found in many individuals. The only immune exposure information available for the cohort was CMV serostatus. In an earlier analysis of 587 of the donors, most TCR beta V segments appeared in productive rearrangements about 87% or about 30% of the time, broadly matching IMGT annotations. A cluster of highly shared sequence variants was judged likely to be a technical artifact of the sequencing pipeline. A further reported finding was that TCR beta sequences accurately predicted the HLA-A and HLA-B alleles for most subjects in the first cohort. The cohort was sequenced for TCR beta chains only, and without alpha or paired-chain data the features that could be detected were limited. The 87-base-pair reads could not distinguish some IMGT-functional V segments, including TRBV6-2 and TRBV6-3, so those segments were excluded. According to a later analysis, parvovirus B19, influenza, CMV and Epstein-Barr virus appeared linked to several top co-occurrence clusters. Cytomegalovirus status was reported to be diagnosed by the classifier with high specificity and sensitivity in both the original and validation cohorts. A later analysis found that TCR association rates varied across HLA loci, with DRB1 alleles showing the most associated TCRs and HLA-C alleles the fewest. A later analysis associated roughly 17,000 TCR beta sequences with specific HLA alleles at a false discovery rate of 0.05. A later genetic analysis associated a missense DCLRE1C variant with V-gene and J-gene trimming of TCR beta chains, and an independent cohort replicated the association.

Receptors were amplified or captured by the immunoSEQ multiplex PCR assay. For the multiplex PCR, a mixture combining 60 forward primers for TCR Vbeta segments and 13 reverse primers for TCR Jbeta segments was used. The CDR3 region of rearranged TCR beta genes was amplified from genomic DNA with a multiplex PCR assay. The amplified TCR beta libraries were sequenced on the Illumina HiSeq System as 87-base-pair reads. Processing in the source paper ran as follows. Across the 600 to 700 repertoires, a later analysis counted roughly 77 million unique TCR beta chains, roughly 11 million of which were shared by at least two donors. Raw reads were error-corrected and collapsed into unique sequences with a nearest-neighbor algorithm that merged closely related sequences to remove PCR and sequencing errors. Alignment of CDR3 sequences to IMGT reference sequences was used to assign V, D and J gene segments. For a sequence to be retained, a match of at least six nucleotides to both a V gene segment and a J gene segment was required. A rearrangement was called productive if the CDR3 had no stop codons and remained in frame with V and J, and every other rearrangement was called non-productive. Following IMGT convention, CDR3 was defined as the stretch from the second conserved V-encoded cysteine to the conserved J-encoded phenylalanine. In an earlier analysis of 550 to 650 of the donors, sequences lacking an unambiguous match to a single V gene segment were excluded. In an earlier analysis of some 590 of the donors, a V segment was called functional when productive rearrangements were above 56.7%, and segregating when the standard deviation between donors exceeded 5%. A statistical classification framework was built to diagnose cytomegalovirus status from the catalog of TCR beta chain sequences. In a later analysis, TCR nucleotide sequences were compared against IMGT/GENE-DB human TR gene sequences so that V and J genes could be assigned. A later analysis assigned CDR3 sequences and most-parsimonious VDJ recombination scenarios with the TCRdist pipeline. In a later analysis, each TCR beta chain was defined by its CDR3 amino acid sequence together with its V-gene family, and reads lacking a unique V-gene family were excluded. To address suspected cross-contamination and a sequencing artifact, a later analysis removed over 500 highly shared, low-generation-probability nucleotide sequences. In a later analysis, a clonal expansion index for each public chain was calculated from normalized within-repertoire ranks of inferred template counts. A later analysis computed generation probabilities with a VDJ recombination model fitted to out-of-frame rearrangements, and checked the results against IGoR. Hypergeometric tests were used in a later analysis to score TCR-TCR, TCR-HLA and TCR-CMV co-occurrence, with a repertoire-size bias correction applied to the TCR pairs. To estimate false discovery rates, a later analysis permuted the HLA or CMV assignments 20 times. A later analysis grouped co-occurring TCRs with DBSCAN, adding TCRdist sequence similarity when clustering within HLA-allele-positive subsets. Co-occurrence clustering excluded repertoires with fewer than 30,000 or more than 120,000 public chains, plus five with anomalous nucleotide sharing. TCRdb holds this immuneACCESS table with in-frame rearrangements only. Some clones are missing; in checked studies, unresolved V genes explain under half, and the rest has no known cause. That table is the source of V, J and clone size, and D and trimming were worked out from the DNA. This sample lists 200,000 to 300,000 clones; approximately 85% were detected once. The ten most abundant clones make up roughly 2% of the sample.

With regard to this clone: Its antigen specificity is not known. Base qualities are not at hand, and no much larger clone is one base apart.

The chain is assembled from TRBV4-1 and TRBJ2-1, and 11 junction bases match TRBD2. The sequenced sample consisted of PBMCs. The sequence derives from a woman between 40 and 55 years old in good health and CMV-seropositive. The CDR3 is CASSIVGTSGYNEQFF. Read as DNA, the sequence is TGCGCCAGCAGCATCGTGGGGACTAGCGGATACAATGAGCAGTTCTTC.